Shown below are 8 T cell receptor beta chains from a single sample sequenced in a study of radiation and T cells in renal cell carcinoma. Sequencing used immunoSEQ multiplex PCR; TCRdb keeps in-frame clones, though not all of them. Of fewer than 150,000 clones listed, 88% are singletons. Time point specified: blood 2 weeks post-SBRT. As to treatment: 15 Gy SBRT to primary tumor, nephrectomy 4 weeks later. The sequences come from blood, collected from a patient whose treatment included radiotherapy and nephrectomy. The receptors shown here come from a woman aged 65 to 85 with renal cell carcinoma.

The rearrangement links TRBV9 to TRBJ2-1, with a weak D call TRBD1 (7 bases). Germline CDR1 SGDLS, CDR2 YYNGEE. The CDR3 is 14 amino acids. V was cut by 2 bases and J by 6 bases, with 12 bases left in between. The CDR3 here is CASSVRGASNEQFF. CDR3 DNA: TGTGCCAGCAGCGTCAGGGGGGCAAGCAATGAGCAGTTCTTC. Full variable domain (outside the CDR3, taken from reference TRBV9 and TRBJ2-1): DSGVTQTPKHLITATGQRVTLRCSPRSGDLSVYWYQQSLDQGLQFLIQYYNGEERAKGNILERFSAQQFPDLHSELNLSSLELGDSALYFCASSVRGASNEQFFGPGTRLTVL.

The V gene is TRBV28, the J gene TRBJ2-2; the D gene is possibly TRBD2 (6 bases). Trimming cost V 11 bases and J 1 base, with 14 bases left between them. Germline loops: CDR1 MDHEN, CDR2 SYDVKM. The CDR3 is 14 residues long. CDR3 sequence: CAGRTRGNTGELFF. For the CDR3, the DNA is TGTGCCGGGAGGACGAGAGGGAACACCGGGGAGCTGTTTTTT.

The rearrangement joins TRBV2 to TRBJ2-1; 8 bases match TRBD2. The CDR3 loop spans 16 amino acids. V dropped 6 bases and J dropped 7; count of bases not matched to a gene: 14. Per the germline V gene, CDR1 is SNHLY and CDR2 is FYNNEI. The DNA of the CDR3 is TGTGCCAGCAGGACGGGCGGGGGGTTTCGAATGAATGAGCAGTTCTTC. It codes for CASRTGGGFRMNEQFF.

The gene calls are TRBV7-2 and TRBJ2-4; no reliable D call. CDR1 is SGHTA, CDR2 FQGNSA, per germline. This CDR3 comprises 12 residues. Trimming shortened V by 4 bases and J by 4 bases, and 5 bases separated the two germline ends. The CDR3 coding sequence is TGTGCCAGCAGCTACAAGAAAAACATTCAGTACTTC. Protein product: CASSYKKNIQYF.

The chain has TRBV28 and TRBJ2-2; no clear D. With 9 bases removed from V and 3 bases from J, the gap between germline ends came to 11 bases. The CDR3 loop spans 13 amino acids. Per the germline V gene, CDR1 is MDHEN and CDR2 is SYDVKM. CDR3 sequence: CASYFWDTGELFF. In nucleotides, the CDR3 is TGTGCCAGTTATTTTTGGGACACCGGGGAGCTGTTTTTT.

This chain links TRBV11-3 with TRBJ2-2; TRBD2 matches 14 bases. The CDR3 has 17 amino acids. Germline assignment: CDR1 SGHNT and CDR2 YENEEA. V lost 3 bases and J lost 1; bases outside the gene matches: 1. Written as DNA, the CDR3 is TGTGCCAGCAGCTTGACTAGCGGGGGGGTGAACACCGGGGAGCTGTTTTTT. This gives the protein CASSLTSGGVNTGELFF. Full variable domain (remainder filled in from reference TRBV11-3 and TRBJ2-2): EAGVVQSPRYKIIEKKQPVAFWCNPISGHNTLYWYLQNLGQGPELLIRYENEEAVDDSQLPKDRFSAERLKGVDSTLKIQPAELGDSAVYLCASSLTSGGVNTGELFFGEGSRLTVL.

V usage is TRBV6-5 and J usage is TRBJ2-2, with 9 bases identical to TRBD2. Trimming at V came to 6 bases and at J to 6 bases, leaving 8 bases not matched to a gene. CDR1 is MNHEY, CDR2 SVGAGI, per germline. The CDR3 has 15 residues. CDR3 in DNA: TGTGCCAGCAGCCTAAGCGGGGGGATGGCCGGGGAGCTGTTTTTT. Its protein is CASSLSGGMAGELFF.

This chain connects TRBV7-9 to TRBJ1-2; D is unclear. V was shortened by 2 bases and J by 4 bases, with 14 bases between the two germline ends. Germline values: CDR1 SEHNR, CDR2 FQNEAQ (reference sequence). CDR3 size: 15 residues. The CDR3 spells CASSLSRGVSYGYTF. The CDR3 region has the DNA TGTGCCAGCAGCTTATCACGGGGAGTCAGCTATGGCTACACCTTC.